A single sample gave rise to the 4 T cell receptor beta chains below, sequenced in a study of T cells in localized non-small cell lung cancer. The method was immunoSEQ multiplex PCR; TCRdb's version includes in-frame clones alone and lacks a portion of them. The data contain 90,000 to 95,000 clones, under 95% of them seen just once; the ten biggest clones take up roughly 4.3%. The starting material was PBMCs, obtained before any cancer treatment. Source of these receptors: a woman between 35 and 70 years old with stage II squamous cell lung carcinoma.

The chain employs TRBV5-4 and TRBJ2-2; 7 bases line up with TRBD1. V shed 1 base, J shed 5 bases, and the junction held 2 bases outside the gene matches. Per the germline V gene, CDR1 is SGHNT and CDR2 is YYREEE (reference sequence). CDR3 size: 14 residues. This CDR3 is CASSLRTGTGELFF. As DNA, the CDR3 is TGTGCCAGCAGCTTGAGGACAGGAACCGGGGAGCTGTTTTTT.

CDR3 nucleotides: TGTGCCAGCAGTGGGGGACTATACAATGAGCAGTTCTTC. Residues: CASSGGLYNEQFF. The chain joins TRBV6-6 to TRBJ2-1; 7 positions agree with TRBD2. Trimming at V came to 5 bases and at J to 4 bases, leaving 2 bases not matched to a gene. The CDR3 has 13 residues. From germline, CDR1 is MNHNY and CDR2 SVGAGI (reference sequence).

This clone was found once. This rearrangement joins TRBV6-1 to TRBJ1-1; D remains unclear. V lost 3 bases to trimming and J lost 5 bases, with 10 bases between them. CDR3 length equals 13 residues. The germline CDR1 and CDR2 sequences are MNHNS and SASEGT. CDR3 sequence (DNA): TGTGCCAGCAGTGATATGGGGAGGACTGAAGCTTTCTTT. Translation: CASSDMGRTEAFF.

A remark on this clone: A junction boundary mismatches the germline segment, possibly from a read error. CDR3 in DNA: TGCAGTGCTAGCCCTTTAGGGTTCCAACTCTTC. Translated: CSASPLGFQLF. V gene TRBV20-1 combines with J gene TRBJ2-1, with D hard to call. Germline loops: CDR1 DFQATT, CDR2 SNEGSKA (reference sequence). CDR3 size: 11 residues.